The clone carrying this T cell receptor beta chain came up once. What it binds is unknown. TCRdb keeps only in-frame clones here, not all; method: immunoSEQ multiplex PCR. This table holds around 100,000 clones, around 89% found once. Researchers took blood at baseline, on cycle 4 day 1, and on cycle 7 day 1. These data are taken from a study of OX40 agonist ivuxolimab in advanced cancers. Study-wide background: Under the entry rules, prior anti-PD-1, anti-PD-L1 or anti-CTLA-4 therapy was allowed, and 40% had some. Study-wide results and caveats: Those patients achieving a partial response at 0.1-3.0 mg/kg showed among the lowest clonal expansion.

The sequence was obtained from an adult with an advanced solid tumor such as melanoma, head and neck, liver or kidney cancer. Sequencing used CD4+ or CD8+ T cells sorted from blood, obtained in a trial of the OX40 agonist ivuxolimab.

CDR3 sequence reads: CASSSIRVKYNEQFF. CDR3 nucleotides: TGTGCCAGCAGCTCAATCAGGGTTAAGTACAATGAGCAGTTCTTC. The genes are TRBV5-4 and TRBJ2-1; perhaps TRBD1 as D (5 bases). The CDR3 runs to 15 residues. V dropped 3 bases and J dropped 4 bases, with 14 bases sitting between them. Germline CDR1 is SGHNT and CDR2 is YYREEE (reference sequence).